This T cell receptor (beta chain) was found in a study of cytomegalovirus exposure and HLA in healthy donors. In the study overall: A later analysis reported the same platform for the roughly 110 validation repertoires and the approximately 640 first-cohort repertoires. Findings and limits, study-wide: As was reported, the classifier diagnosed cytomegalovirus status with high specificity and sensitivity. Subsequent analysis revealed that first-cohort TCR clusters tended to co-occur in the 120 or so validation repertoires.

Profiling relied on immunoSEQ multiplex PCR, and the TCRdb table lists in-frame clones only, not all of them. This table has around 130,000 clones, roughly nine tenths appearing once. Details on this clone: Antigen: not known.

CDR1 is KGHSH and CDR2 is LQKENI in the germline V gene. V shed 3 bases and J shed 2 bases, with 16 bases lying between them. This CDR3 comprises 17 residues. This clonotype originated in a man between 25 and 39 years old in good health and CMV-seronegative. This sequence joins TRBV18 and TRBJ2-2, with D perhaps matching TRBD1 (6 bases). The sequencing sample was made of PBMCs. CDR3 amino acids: CASSPRRDIENTGELFF. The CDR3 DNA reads TGTGCCAGCTCACCTCGTAGGGACATAGAAAACACCGGGGAGCTGTTTTTT.